These T cell receptor beta chains were read from a single sample in a study of T cells after yellow fever vaccination. MiXCR, run by TCRdb on the 5' RACE reads, gives a single entry per CDR3 protein. The sample lists a few hundred thousand distinct CDR3 sequences; approximately 5.7% were seen once. The source was PBMCs, collected 5 days after the yellow fever booster vaccination. The receptors stem from a man in his thirties or forties who received the YFV17D yellow fever vaccine. The CDR3 runs from the conserved cysteine through the conserved F or W. Each record gives: CDR3 protein, V gene, J gene.

CASSLELVAGVDNEQFF,TRBV7-9,TRBJ2-1
CASSQYLFDGVNTGELFF,TRBV3-1,TRBJ2-2
CASSFRGRKQETQYF,TRBV23-1,TRBJ2-5
CASSQDRGPGANVLTF,TRBV3-1,TRBJ2-6
CATSWGRVSNQPQHF,TRBV15,TRBJ1-5
CASNNRDRPYEQYF,TRBV10-3,TRBJ2-7
CASLSDPYPDREQFF,TRBV6-1,TRBJ2-1
CASSRLAGVPQETQYF,TRBV6-2/TRBV6-3,TRBJ2-5
CASSLLLMGSYNEQFF,TRBV7-2,TRBJ2-1
CASSSGRVSSYEQYF,TRBV7-9,TRBJ2-7
CASSKEGGQGDRNSSYNEQFF,TRBV21-1,TRBJ2-1
CASSPGQGTTNEKLFF,TRBV5-1,TRBJ1-4
CASSFGGQANTIYF,TRBV5-6,TRBJ1-3
CASSDALAGKETQYF,TRBV21-1,TRBJ2-5
CATSGSTRGGPDTQYF,TRBV15,TRBJ2-3
CASSPQTSDRVEYF,TRBV6-1,TRBJ2-7
CASRASWETQYF,TRBV7-2,TRBJ2-5
CASSPERLCSDNEQFF,TRBV4-2,TRBJ2-1
CASRKAGGSYNEQFF,TRBV7-2,TRBJ2-1
CASSLTPGLYNEQFF,TRBV27,TRBJ2-1
CSALQPKVYNEQFF,TRBV29-1,TRBJ2-1
CASRPRAGNQPQHF,TRBV6-2/TRBV6-3,TRBJ1-5
CASSPPGLAGTGELFF,TRBV9,TRBJ2-2
CASRTGTGITDTEAFF,TRBV6-2/TRBV6-3,TRBJ1-1
CASSLGTPDTQYF,TRBV5-6,TRBJ2-3
CASSFDPEGYEQYF,TRBV7-2,TRBJ2-7
CASSWETGIGEQYF,TRBV7-2,TRBJ2-7
CASSIGRARFQETQYF,TRBV5-1,TRBJ2-5
CATSQDPMARASSGELFF,TRBV3-1,TRBJ2-2
CASSDLAVTDTQYF,TRBV7-9,TRBJ2-3
CSVASGGGRGYTF,TRBV29-1,TRBJ1-2
CASSFLGQSYEQYF,TRBV7-2,TRBJ2-7
CASSQNRGNEKLFF,TRBV4-2,TRBJ1-4
CASSAPGLNTGELFF,TRBV6-1,TRBJ2-2
CASSYTSAVDSNQPQHF,TRBV5-4,TRBJ1-5
CASSLALGEILGRSYEQYF,TRBV5-4,TRBJ2-7
CTSSQGLAGDLSEQYF,TRBV4-3,TRBJ2-7
CASSQGLAASTDTQYF,TRBV5-1,TRBJ2-3
CSAHGTNYNEQFF,TRBV20-1,TRBJ2-1
CASSPHRDNQPQHF,TRBV6-1,TRBJ1-5
CASSASGTRGEQYF,TRBV9,TRBJ2-7
CASSYLLAGGGNTGELFF,TRBV6-5,TRBJ2-2
CASSFGDRGRNEQFF,TRBV7-6,TRBJ2-1
CASSIRTSGAQETQYF,TRBV19,TRBJ2-5
CASSTRGGTEAFF,TRBV4-3,TRBJ1-1
CASSSLRTGVKGEQFF,TRBV27,TRBJ2-1
CASSLGLAGPTGELFF,TRBV7-9,TRBJ2-2